This T cell receptor beta chain originates from a study of cytotoxic CD8 clonotypes in ibrutinib-treated CLL. For the study at large: The average sample held roughly 250,000 productive templates and approximately 93,000 productive rearrangements.

This table comes from immunoSEQ multiplex PCR, and its TCRdb copy is limited to in-frame clones, with some not included. The data show about 140,000 clones, about 80% seen once. Germline CDR1 reads GTSNPN; CDR2 reads SVGIG (reference sequence). The length of the CDR3 is 13 residues. Unmatched junction bases numbered 3, after V lost 0 bases and J lost 11 bases. Sequenced here: PBMCs, sampled after 24 months of ibrutinib treatment. This receptor was taken from a human donor with chronic lymphocytic leukemia. The chain has TRBV30 and TRBJ2-4; TRBD2 matches at 11 bases. CDR3 nucleotides: TGTGCCTGGAGTGTAGGGGGACTAGCGGTTCAGTACTTC. It translates to CAWSVGGLAVQYF.